The 27 T cell receptor beta chains in this list originate from one sample, sequenced in a study of cytomegalovirus exposure and HLA in healthy donors. 60 Vbeta and 13 Jbeta primers were used in PCR. The table came from immunoSEQ multiplex PCR; TCRdb's copy has only in-frame clones and leaves some out. This sample yields 150,000 to 200,000 clones, of which 70% to 80% are seen a single time; 1.9% belongs to the top ten. The sample taken for sequencing was PBMCs. Receptor source: a man aged 25-45 years in good health and CMV-seronegative.

The chain employs TRBV6-1 and TRBJ2-5, with 9 bases fitting TRBD2. Germline CDR1 is MNHNS and CDR2 is SASEGT. V trimming: 1 base; J trimming: 9 bases; junction bases outside the gene matches: 9. CDR3 length equals 15 residues. The CDR3 reads CASSEELTSGLSQYF. The CDR3 DNA sequence: TGTGCCAGCAGTGAAGAGCTGACTAGCGGTTTGTCCCAGTACTTC.

This chain connects TRBV7-8 to TRBJ2-7, with 7 positions matching TRBD2. With 0 bases clipped from V and 4 bases from J, the junction kept 12 bases outside the gene matches. Germline loops: CDR1 SGHVS, CDR2 FQNEAQ. The CDR3 length is 17 residues. The CDR3 loop is CASSLAGLAVVAYEQYF. The CDR3 DNA reads TGTGCCAGCAGCTTAGCGGGCCTAGCGGTCGTAGCTTACGAGCAGTACTTC.

The chain couples TRBV30 to TRBJ2-5; D might be TRBD2 (6 bases). This CDR3 spans 15 amino acids. The V gene lost 0 bases and the J gene lost 4 bases, with 15 bases spanning the gap. Germline assignment: CDR1 GTSNPN and CDR2 SVGIG (reference sequence). The CDR3 region has the DNA TGTGCCTGGAGTGTACGCGGGGCCCAGAGAGAGACCCAGTACTTC. This codes for CAWSVRGAQRETQYF.

This clone was counted once. The chain joins TRBV27 to TRBJ2-3; D might be TRBD2 (6 bases). CDR1 and CDR2 from the germline V gene are MNHEY and SMNVEV (reference sequence). V was cut by 5 bases and J by 3 bases, with 15 bases left in between. This CDR3 comprises 15 residues. CDR3 DNA sequence: TGTGCCAGCAGTCCGATGACTAGAATAACAGATACGCAGTATTTT. It is translated as CASSPMTRITDTQYF.

The V and J genes are TRBV5-8 and TRBJ2-7, with 7 bases fitting TRBD2. From germline, CDR1 is SGHTS and CDR2 YDEGEE. With V trimmed by 4 bases and J by 5 bases, 9 bases remained unmatched. The CDR3 has 14 amino acids. This CDR3 reads CASSGRGRDHEQYF. DNA of the CDR3: TGTGCCAGCAGCGGGAGGGGCAGGGACCACGAGCAGTACTTC. Together with reference TRBV5-8 and TRBJ2-7, the CDR3 gives the full variable domain: EAGVTQSPTHLIKTRGQQATLRCSPISGHTSVYWYQQALGLGLQFLLWYDEGEERNRGNFPPRFSGRQFPNYSSELNVNALELEDSALYLCASSGRGRDHEQYFGPGTRLTVT.

V and J are TRBV7-3 and TRBJ2-5; D unclear. This CDR3 region has 13 residues. The V end lost 6 bases, the J end lost 8 bases, and 16 bases lay between the germline ends. The germline CDR1 and CDR2 sequences are SGHTA and FQGTGA. The chain's CDR3 is CASSSGPRKTQYF. CDR3 DNA: TGTGCCAGCAGTTCGGGTCCTAGGAAAACCCAGTACTTC.

The chain recombines TRBV7-9 with TRBJ1-4; a possible D gene is TRBD1 (5 bases). The germline V gene has CDR1 SEHNR and CDR2 FQNEAQ (reference sequence). This CDR3 comprises 14 residues. The germline V and J ends were trimmed by 1 base and 5 bases, with 8 bases remaining between them. The CDR3 region has the DNA TGTGCCAGCAGCTTAGAGGCAGGGAATGAAAAACTGTTTTTT. Amino acid sequence: CASSLEAGNEKLFF.

The gene calls are TRBV5-1 and TRBJ2-3; possibly TRBD2 for D (5 bases). CDR1 and CDR2 from the germline V gene are SGHRS and YFSETQ. The CDR3 sequence is 16 residues long. V shed 0 bases and J shed 1 base, with 12 bases lying between them. CDR3: CASSLVFSGGTDTQYF. CDR3 bases: TGCGCCAGCAGCTTGGTTTTCAGCGGAGGCACAGATACGCAGTATTTT.

The chain uses TRBV27 and TRBJ1-2; TRBD1 matches 8 bases. This CDR3 is built from 17 residues. V shed 5 bases and J 3 bases; nucleotides not matched to a gene: 14. Germline V lookup: CDR1 MNHEY, CDR2 SMNVEV (reference sequence). This CDR3 is CASSDLGTGDLYYGYTF. The CDR3, as DNA: TGTGCCAGCAGTGACCTAGGGACAGGCGACCTATACTATGGCTACACCTTC.

The CDR3 DNA reads as TGTGCCAGCACCCCGGCGGGGGGGAACTCCTACGAGCAGTACTTC. Amino acid sequence: CASTPAGGNSYEQYF. This chain joins TRBV28 and TRBJ2-7; TRBD2 aligns across 9 bases. Germline CDR1 is MDHEN and CDR2 is SYDVKM. The junction had 7 bases not matched to a gene; V was cut back by 7 bases and J by 0 bases. The CDR3 has 15 amino acids.

This sequence joins TRBV27 and TRBJ2-7; tentative D call: TRBD1 (5 bases). The germline gives CDR1 MNHEY, CDR2 SMNVEV (reference sequence). This CDR3 has 13 residues. V dropped 8 bases and J dropped 5 bases, with 16 bases sitting between them. As DNA, the CDR3 is TGTGCCAGCGCGTTATACCAGGGTGACGAGCAGTACTTC. Protein: CASALYQGDEQYF.

The chain combines TRBV19 with TRBJ2-7, with 10 bases that match TRBD1. The V segment lost 4 bases and the J segment 4 bases; nucleotides outside the gene matches: 7. Per germline, CDR1 LNHDA and CDR2 SQIVND (reference sequence). The CDR3 totals 15 residues. The CDR3 loop reads CASSRSGTGEYEQYF. The CDR3 DNA reads as TGTGCCAGTAGTAGGTCCGGGACAGGGGAATACGAGCAGTACTTC.

The V call is TRBV29-1, the J call TRBJ2-7; TRBD2 matches at 12 bases. The germline gives CDR1 SQVTM, CDR2 ANQGSEA. There are 15 residues in the CDR3. V lost 4 bases and J lost 1; bases outside the gene matches: 5. The CDR3 DNA reads TGCAGCGTTGTGCTAGCGGGAGGGGATTCCTACGAGCAGTACTTC. Translating it yields CSVVLAGGDSYEQYF.

V and J are TRBV28 and TRBJ1-1; 8 nucleotides agree with TRBD1. Germline V gene lookup returns CDR1 MDHEN and CDR2 SYDVKM. CDR3 length: 13 amino acids. The V gene end was trimmed by 7 bases and the J gene end by 6 bases; junction bases not matched to a gene: 7. The CDR3 spells CASTAGGFAEAFF. The CDR3 DNA sequence: TGTGCCAGCACTGCAGGGGGCTTCGCTGAAGCTTTCTTT.

V gene TRBV5-1 combines with J gene TRBJ2-7; perhaps TRBD2 as D (6 bases). The CDR3 length is 15 residues. The V end was cut by 0 bases, the J end by 5 bases, with 15 bases between. CDR1 is SGHRS and CDR2 is YFSETQ in the germline V gene. CDR3 residues: CASSLEAGRVNEQYF. CDR3 coding DNA: TGCGCCAGCAGCTTGGAGGCGGGAAGAGTCAACGAGCAGTACTTC. The whole variable domain, remainder taken from reference TRBV5-1 and TRBJ2-7, is KAGVTQTPRYLIKTRGQQVTLSCSPISGHRSVSWYQQTPGQGLQFLFEYFSETQRNKGNFPGRFSGRQFSNSRSEMNVSTLELGDSALYLCASSLEAGRVNEQYFGPGTRLTVT.

This clone appeared a single time. This chain uses TRBV28 with TRBJ2-3; D gene uncertain. Between the trimmed V and J ends, which lost 2 bases and 3 bases, there was a span of 15 bases. This CDR3 has 16 residues. Germline loops: CDR1 MDHEN, CDR2 SYDVKM. The CDR3 sequence is CASSLTPSMITDTQYF. The CDR3 nucleotides read TGTGCCAGCAGTTTAACCCCCTCTATGATAACAGATACGCAGTATTTT.

The CDR3 sequence: CASSLFVRLAGTFDSSYNEQFF. The DNA for the CDR3 is TGCGCCAGCAGCTTGTTCGTCCGGCTAGCGGGCACGTTCGATAGCTCCTACAATGAGCAGTTCTTC. This chain uses TRBV5-1 with TRBJ2-1; 8 bases align to TRBD2. Germline V gives CDR1 SGHRS, CDR2 YFSETQ. This CDR3 region has 22 residues. Losses at the gene ends were 1 base for V and 0 bases for J; bases not matched to a gene: 21.

The V call is TRBV7-9, the J call TRBJ2-7; TRBD2 matches 10 bases. The V segment lost 5 bases and the J segment 5 bases; nucleotides outside the gene matches: 3. Per germline, CDR1 SEHNR and CDR2 FQNEAQ (reference sequence). The CDR3 covers 13 residues. CDR3 residues: CASSPSGSNEQYF. The CDR3 region has the DNA TGTGCCAGCAGCCCTAGCGGGAGCAACGAGCAGTACTTC.

The V call is TRBV5-1, the J call TRBJ1-5; 8 bases are shared with TRBD1. Germline V gene lookup returns CDR1 SGHRS and CDR2 YFSETQ. This CDR3 contains 14 residues. Unmatched junction bases numbered 3, after V lost 3 bases and J lost 4 bases. The CDR3 region is CASSSGGPNQPQHF. In nucleotides, the CDR3 is TGCGCCAGCAGCTCAGGGGGCCCAAATCAGCCCCAGCATTTT.

The J gene is TRBJ2-7, the V gene TRBV2; the D is unclear. V was clipped by 1 base and J by 3 bases, with 7 bases between them. Per germline, CDR1 SNHLY and CDR2 FYNNEI. CDR3 length: 13 amino acids. The chain's CDR3 is CASSEGAVYEQYF. Here the CDR3 DNA reads TGTGCCAGCAGTGAAGGGGCAGTCTACGAGCAGTACTTC. Together with reference TRBV2 and TRBJ2-7, the CDR3 gives the full variable domain: EPEVTQTPSHQVTQMGQEVILRCVPISNHLYFYWYRQILGQKVEFLVSFYNNEISEKSEIFDDQFSVERPDGSNFTLKIRSTKLEDSAMYFCASSEGAVYEQYFGPGTRLTVT.

J is TRBJ1-1 and V is TRBV19, with 11 bases lining up with TRBD1. V shed 10 bases and J 10 bases; nucleotides not matched to a gene: 8. The CDR3 contains 12 residues. Germline V lookup: CDR1 LNHDA, CDR2 SQIVND (reference sequence). The DNA for the CDR3 is TGTGCCACCTATGGGACAGGGGGTTTAGCTTTCTTT. Encoded protein: CATYGTGGLAFF.

DNA of the CDR3: TGTGCCAGCAGCTTGGCTGGGGGGTATAATTCACCCCTCCACTTT. This codes for CASSLAGGYNSPLHF. V and J are TRBV5-4 and TRBJ1-6; D is possibly TRBD1 (5 bases). Trimming stripped 0 bases from V and 4 bases from J, with 8 bases between. The CDR3 spans 15 residues. Germline values: CDR1 SGHNT, CDR2 YYREEE (reference sequence).

V gene TRBV28 combines with J gene TRBJ2-3, with 7 positions matching TRBD1. The CDR3 runs to 15 residues. CDR1 and CDR2 from the germline V gene are MDHEN and SYDVKM. The V segment lost 6 bases and the J segment 0 bases; nucleotides outside the gene matches: 6. CDR3 in DNA: TGTGCCAGCAGCAGACAGGGATCTAGCACAGATACGCAGTATTTT. Its translation: CASSRQGSSTDTQYF.

The chain recombines TRBV27 with TRBJ2-1; TRBD1 matches at 7 bases. The CDR3 extends over 12 amino acids. CDR1 is MNHEY, CDR2 SMNVEV, per germline (reference sequence). V lost 8 bases and J lost 4; bases outside the gene matches: 2. The CDR3 region has the DNA TGTGCCAGCCGGGGACAGTACAATGAGCAGTTCTTC. The encoded protein is CASRGQYNEQFF.

The table lists this clone with a few counts. Other DNA sequences of this sample code for an identical CDR3. The chain joins TRBV10-3 to TRBJ2-5; perhaps TRBD2 as D (7 bases). Trimming took 6 bases from V and 1 from J, leaving 12 bases between them. This CDR3 contains 14 residues. Germline CDR1 reads ENHRY; CDR2 reads SYGVKD. The CDR3 DNA is TGTGCCATCAGGAGGGGGACTACCCAAGAGACCCAGTACTTC. Its protein product is CAIRRGTTQETQYF.

This clone was seen a handful of times. V gene TRBV5-8 combines with J gene TRBJ1-2; D gene uncertain. V was trimmed by 0 bases and J by 6 bases, leaving 18 bases between them. There are 16 residues in the CDR3. The germline V gene encodes CDR1 SGHTS and CDR2 YDEGEE. The CDR3 loop reads CASSLGVRGVLNGYTF. CDR3 coding DNA: TGTGCCAGCAGCTTGGGAGTCCGGGGAGTTCTTAATGGCTACACCTTC.

As concerns this clone: This sample also contains other DNA sequences that code for the same CDR3. The V call is TRBV7-3, the J call TRBJ2-7; TRBD2 agrees at 8 bases. J was trimmed by 0 bases and V by 2 bases; bases with no gene match: 0. The CDR3 is 14 amino acids. Germline CDR1 reads SGHTA; CDR2 reads FQGTGA. The CDR3 DNA is TGTGCCAGCAGCTTAGCGGGGGGCTCCTACGAGCAGTACTTC. The encoded protein is CASSLAGGSYEQYF.